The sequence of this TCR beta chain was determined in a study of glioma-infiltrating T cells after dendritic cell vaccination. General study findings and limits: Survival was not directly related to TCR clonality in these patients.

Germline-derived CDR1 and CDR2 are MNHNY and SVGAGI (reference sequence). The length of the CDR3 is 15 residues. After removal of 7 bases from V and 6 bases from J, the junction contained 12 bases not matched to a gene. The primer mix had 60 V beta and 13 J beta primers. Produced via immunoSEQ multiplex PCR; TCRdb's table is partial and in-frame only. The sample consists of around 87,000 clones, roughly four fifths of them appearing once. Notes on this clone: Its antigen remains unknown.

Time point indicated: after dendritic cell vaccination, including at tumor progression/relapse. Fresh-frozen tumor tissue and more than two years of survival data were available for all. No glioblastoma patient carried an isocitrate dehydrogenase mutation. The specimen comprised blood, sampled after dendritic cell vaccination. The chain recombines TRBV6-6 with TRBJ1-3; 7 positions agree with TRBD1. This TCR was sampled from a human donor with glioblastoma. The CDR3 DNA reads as TGTGCCAGCACCGAGCCGGGACAGAGACTAAACACCATATATTTT. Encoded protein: CASTEPGQRLNTIYF.